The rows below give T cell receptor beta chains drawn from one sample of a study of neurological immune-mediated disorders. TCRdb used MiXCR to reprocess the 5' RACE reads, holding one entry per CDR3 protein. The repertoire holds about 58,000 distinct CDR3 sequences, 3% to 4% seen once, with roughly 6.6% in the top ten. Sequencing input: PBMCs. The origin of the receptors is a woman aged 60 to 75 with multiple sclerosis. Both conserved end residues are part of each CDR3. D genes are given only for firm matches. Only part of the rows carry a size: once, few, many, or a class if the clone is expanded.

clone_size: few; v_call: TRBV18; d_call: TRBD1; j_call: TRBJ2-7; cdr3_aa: CASSPPKGQTPREQYF; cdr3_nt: TGTGCCAGCTCACCACCGAAGGGACAGACGCCTCGCGAGCAGTACTTC
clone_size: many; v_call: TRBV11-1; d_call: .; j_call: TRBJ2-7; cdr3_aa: CASSQEAYRYEQYF; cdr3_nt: TGTGCCAGCAGTCAGGAAGCTTACCGCTACGAGCAGTACTTC
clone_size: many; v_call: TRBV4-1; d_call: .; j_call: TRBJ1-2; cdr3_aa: CASSPGDGRKLNYGYTF; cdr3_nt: TGCGCCAGCAGCCCCGGGGACGGGCGAAAGCTTAACTATGGCTACACCTTC
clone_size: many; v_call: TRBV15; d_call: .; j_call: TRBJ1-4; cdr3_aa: CATSSGYGLFEKLFF; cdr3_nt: TGTGCCACCAGCAGTGGGTACGGACTATTTGAAAAACTGTTTTTT
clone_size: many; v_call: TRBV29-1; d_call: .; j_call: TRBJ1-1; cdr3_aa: CSVDAGRRTEAFF; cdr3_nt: TGCAGCGTTGATGCTGGGCGAAGGACTGAAGCTTTCTTT
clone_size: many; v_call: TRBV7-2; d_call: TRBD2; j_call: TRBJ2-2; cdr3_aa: CASSLTLAGDAGELFF; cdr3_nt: TGTGCCAGCAGCTTAACGCTAGCGGGGGATGCCGGGGAGCTGTTTTTT
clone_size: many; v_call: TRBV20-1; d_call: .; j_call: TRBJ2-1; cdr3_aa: CSARGSRLPYNEQFF; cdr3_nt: TGCAGTGCTAGAGGGAGTCGGTTGCCCTACAATGAGCAGTTCTTC
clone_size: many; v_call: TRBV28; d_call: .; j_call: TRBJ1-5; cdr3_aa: CAIRDNHSNQPQHF; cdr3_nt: TGTGCCATACGGGACAACCATAGCAATCAGCCCCAGCATTTT
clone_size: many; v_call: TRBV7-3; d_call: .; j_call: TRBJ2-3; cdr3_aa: CASSPFRGTDTQYF; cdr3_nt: TGTGCCAGCAGCCCATTTAGGGGAACAGATACGCAGTATTTT
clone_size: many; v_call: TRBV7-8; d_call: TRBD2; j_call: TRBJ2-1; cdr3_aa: CASSKQPDSTSGIYNEQFF; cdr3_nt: TGTGCCAGCAGCAAACAGCCCGATTCGACTAGCGGGATCTACAATGAGCAGTTCTTC
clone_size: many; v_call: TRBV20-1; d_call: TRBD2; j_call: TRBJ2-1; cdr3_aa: CSASGLADNEQFF; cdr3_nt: TGCAGTGCTAGCGGACTAGCGGACAATGAGCAGTTCTTC
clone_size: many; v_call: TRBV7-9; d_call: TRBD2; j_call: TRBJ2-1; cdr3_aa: CASSLNLAGADEQFF; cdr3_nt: TGTGCCAGCAGCTTAAACCTAGCGGGAGCAGATGAGCAGTTCTTC
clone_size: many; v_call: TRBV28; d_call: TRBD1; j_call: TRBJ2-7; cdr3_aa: CASTPLGQGLLEQYF; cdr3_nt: TGTGCCAGCACCCCTTTGGGACAGGGCTTACTCGAGCAGTACTTC
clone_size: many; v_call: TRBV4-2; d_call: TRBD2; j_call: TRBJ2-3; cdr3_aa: CASSQDPLLPSGGYTDTQYF; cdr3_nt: TGTGCCAGCAGCCAAGATCCCCTGCTGCCTAGCGGGGGCTACACAGATACGCAGTATTTT
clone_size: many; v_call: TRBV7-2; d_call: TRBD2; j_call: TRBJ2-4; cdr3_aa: CASSLAPGLTLLAKNIQYF; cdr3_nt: TGTGCCAGCAGCTTAGCCCCGGGACTAACCCTTCTAGCCAAAAACATTCAGTACTTC
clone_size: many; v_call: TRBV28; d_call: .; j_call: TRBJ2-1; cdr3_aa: CASSSATGGLSYNEQFF; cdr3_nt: TGTGCCAGCAGTTCCGCGACCGGGGGTCTCTCCTACAATGAGCAGTTCTTC
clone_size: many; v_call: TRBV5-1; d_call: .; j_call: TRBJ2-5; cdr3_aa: CASSFGRKETQYF; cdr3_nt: TGCGCCAGCAGCTTCGGGAGAAAAGAGACCCAGTACTTC
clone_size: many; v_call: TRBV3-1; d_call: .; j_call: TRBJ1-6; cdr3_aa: CASCHSTSPLHF; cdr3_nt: TGTGCCAGCTGTCATTCGACTTCACCCCTCCACTTT
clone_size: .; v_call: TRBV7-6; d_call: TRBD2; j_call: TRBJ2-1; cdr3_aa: CASSLAPSGGGREQFF; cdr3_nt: TGTGCCAGCAGCTTAGCTCCTAGCGGGGGAGGGAGGGAGCAGTTCTTC
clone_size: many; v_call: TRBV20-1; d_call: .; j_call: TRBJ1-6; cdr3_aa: CSARSGSSYNSPLHF; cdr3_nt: TGCAGTGCTAGATCGGGAAGCTCCTATAATTCACCCCTCCACTTT
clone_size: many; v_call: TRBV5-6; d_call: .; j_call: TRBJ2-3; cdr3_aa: CASSLLDRATDTQYF; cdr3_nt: TGTGCCAGCAGCTTGCTTGACAGAGCCACAGATACGCAGTATTTT
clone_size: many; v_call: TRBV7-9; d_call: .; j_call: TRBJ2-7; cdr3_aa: CASRRLSGTSEDEQYF; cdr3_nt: TGTGCCAGCCGACGCCTATCTGGGACCAGCGAAGACGAGCAGTACTTC
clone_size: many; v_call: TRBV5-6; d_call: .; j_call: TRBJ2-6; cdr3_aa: CASSLELDSSGANVLTF; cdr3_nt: TGTGCCAGCAGCTTGGAACTGGACAGCTCTGGGGCCAACGTCCTGACTTTC
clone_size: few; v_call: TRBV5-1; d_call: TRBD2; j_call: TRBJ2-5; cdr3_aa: CASSKGLAGEETQYF; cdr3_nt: TGCGCCAGCAGCAAGGGACTAGCGGGAGAAGAGACCCAGTACTTC
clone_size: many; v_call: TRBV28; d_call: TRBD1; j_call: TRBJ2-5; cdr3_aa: CAYEAGGRLQETQYF; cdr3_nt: TGTGCCTACGAGGCAGGGGGAAGACTACAAGAGACCCAGTACTTC
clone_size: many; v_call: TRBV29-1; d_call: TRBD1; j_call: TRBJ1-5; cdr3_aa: CSVARDRGQPQHF; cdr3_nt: TGCAGCGTTGCCCGGGACAGGGGCCAGCCCCAGCATTTT
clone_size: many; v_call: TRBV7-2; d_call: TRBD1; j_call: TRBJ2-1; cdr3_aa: CASSQGTGTGGFF; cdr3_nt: TGTGCCAGCAGCCAGGGCACCGGGACAGGGGGGTTCTTC
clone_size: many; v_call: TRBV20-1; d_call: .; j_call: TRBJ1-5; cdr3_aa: CSASSMHNQPQHF; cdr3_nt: TGCAGTGCCAGTAGCATGCATAATCAGCCCCAGCATTTT
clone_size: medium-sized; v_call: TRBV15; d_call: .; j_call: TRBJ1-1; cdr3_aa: CATSREREYTEAFF; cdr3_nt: TGTGCCACCAGCAGAGAAAGGGAGTACACTGAAGCTTTCTTT